This T cell receptor beta chain was observed in a study of CD8 T cells in ankylosing spondylitis. TCRdb analysed the 5' RACE reads with MiXCR anew, one entry per CDR3 protein. The data show approximately 540,000 distinct CDR3 sequences, roughly 13% seen once. This clonotype was seen at least ten times. Its antigen is unidentified. Study-level points and caveats: Characteristic, it appeared, of ankylosing spondylitis blood was a TCR beta motif of roughly eight highly homologous variants.

The germline V gene has CDR1 DFQATT and CDR2 SNEGSKA (reference sequence). The CDR3 spans 15 residues. The V gene end was trimmed by 3 bases and the J gene end by 5 bases; junction bases not matched to a gene: 5. The TCR sequence derives from a male donor with ankylosing spondylitis. This sequence joins TRBV20-1 and TRBJ2-3; 13 bases fit TRBD2. The sequenced material came from blood, either unsorted or a sorted T cell fraction (not recorded which). CDR3 residues: CSASITSGRGDTQYF. The CDR3 region has the DNA TGCAGTGCTAGTATCACTAGCGGGAGGGGAGATACGCAGTATTTT.